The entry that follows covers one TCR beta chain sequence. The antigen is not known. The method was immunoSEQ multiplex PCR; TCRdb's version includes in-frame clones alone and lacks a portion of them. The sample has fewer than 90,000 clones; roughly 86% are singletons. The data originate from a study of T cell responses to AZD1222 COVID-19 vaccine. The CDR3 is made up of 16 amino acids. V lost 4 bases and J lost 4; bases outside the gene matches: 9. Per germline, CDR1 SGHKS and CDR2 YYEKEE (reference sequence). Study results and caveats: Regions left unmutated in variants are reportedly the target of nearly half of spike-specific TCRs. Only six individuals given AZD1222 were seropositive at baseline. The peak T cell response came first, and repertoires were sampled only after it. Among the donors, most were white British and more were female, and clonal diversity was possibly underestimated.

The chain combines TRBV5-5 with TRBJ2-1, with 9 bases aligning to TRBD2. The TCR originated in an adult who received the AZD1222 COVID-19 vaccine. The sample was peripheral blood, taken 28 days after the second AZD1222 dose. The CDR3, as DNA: TGTGCCAGCAGCCCTCGGAGCGGGAGGATGTACAATGAGCAGTTCTTC. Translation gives CASSPRSGRMYNEQFF.